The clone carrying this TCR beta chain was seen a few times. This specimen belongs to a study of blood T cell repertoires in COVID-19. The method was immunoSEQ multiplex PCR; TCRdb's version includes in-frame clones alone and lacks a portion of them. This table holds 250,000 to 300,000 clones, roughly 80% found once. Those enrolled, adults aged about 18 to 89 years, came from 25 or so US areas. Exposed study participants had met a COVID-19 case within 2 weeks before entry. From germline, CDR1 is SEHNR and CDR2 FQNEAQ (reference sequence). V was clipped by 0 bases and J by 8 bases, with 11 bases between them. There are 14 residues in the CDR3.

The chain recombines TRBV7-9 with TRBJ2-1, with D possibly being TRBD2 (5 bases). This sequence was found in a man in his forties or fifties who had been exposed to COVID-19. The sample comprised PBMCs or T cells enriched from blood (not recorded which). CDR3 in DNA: TGTGCCAGCAGCTTAGCGGGAGTCGTCTATGAGCAGTTCTTC. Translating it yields CASSLAGVVYEQFF.